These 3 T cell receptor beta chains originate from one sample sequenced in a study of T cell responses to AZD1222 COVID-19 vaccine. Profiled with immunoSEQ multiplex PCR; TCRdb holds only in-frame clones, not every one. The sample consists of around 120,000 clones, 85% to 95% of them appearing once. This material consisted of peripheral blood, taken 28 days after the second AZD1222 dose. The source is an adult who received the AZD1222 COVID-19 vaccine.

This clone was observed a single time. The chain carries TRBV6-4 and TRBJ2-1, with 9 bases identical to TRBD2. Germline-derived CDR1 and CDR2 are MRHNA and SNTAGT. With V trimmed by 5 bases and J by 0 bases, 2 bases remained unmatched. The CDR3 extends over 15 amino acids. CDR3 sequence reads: CASSFSGSSYNEQFF. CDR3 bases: TGTGCCAGCAGTTTTAGCGGGAGCTCCTACAATGAGCAGTTCTTC.

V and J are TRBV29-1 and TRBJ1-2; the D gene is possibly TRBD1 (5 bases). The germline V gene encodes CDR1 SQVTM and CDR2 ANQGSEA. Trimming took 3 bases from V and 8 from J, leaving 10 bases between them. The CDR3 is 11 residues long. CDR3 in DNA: TGCAGCGTTGAGGTCAGGGAGGGCTACACCTTC. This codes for CSVEVREGYTF.

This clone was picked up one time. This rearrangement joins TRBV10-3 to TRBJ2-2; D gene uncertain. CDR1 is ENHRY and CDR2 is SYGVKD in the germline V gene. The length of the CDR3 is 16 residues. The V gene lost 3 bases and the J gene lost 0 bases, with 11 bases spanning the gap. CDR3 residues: CAISERSRANTGELFF. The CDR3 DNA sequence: TGTGCCATCAGTGAAAGGTCCCGTGCGAACACCGGGGAGCTGTTTTTT.